The sequence of this T cell receptor (beta chain) was determined in a study of cytomegalovirus exposure and HLA in healthy donors. The donors were healthy bone marrow donors. Each donor was nominally healthy when sampled (though unrecorded immune exposures were likely). Study-wide results and limits: CMV serostatus was the sole immune exposure information available. Most of the CMV-associated TCR beta chains (in a later analysis) appeared to be HLA-restricted.

A multiplex PCR was run with 60 Vbeta primers and 13 Jbeta primers. TCRdb's copy holds only in-frame clones and misses some; the assay was immunoSEQ multiplex PCR. Of around 110,000 clones listed, 75% to 85% were seen once; the top ten hold almost 3%. Germline CDR1 reads SGHAT; CDR2 reads FQNNGV. The V and J ends lost 5 bases and 6 bases respectively, with 16 bases between them. The CDR3 consists of 14 residues. This clone has more than one count but fewer than ten. The antigen is unknown. This clonotype originated in a woman aged 18-30 years in good health and CMV-seropositive. The chain uses TRBV11-2 and TRBJ1-2, with D perhaps matching TRBD1 (5 bases). Sequenced input: PBMCs. The CDR3 protein is CASSPSQTGDGYTF. CDR3 sequence (DNA): TGTGCCAGCAGCCCCTCTCAAACGGGGGATGGCTACACCTTC.